This TCR beta chain originates from a study of T cell repertoires in cytomegalovirus infection. Overall study context: Recently identified HLA-C-restricted CMV epitopes were among the peptides used. Study-level points and caveats: Accumulated public TCR beta family frequency recognized individuals carrying CMV together with the relevant HLA.

TCRdb recomputed calls from the reads with MiXCR, one row per CDR3 protein. The sample gives fewer than 650,000 distinct CDR3 sequences, almost 40% of which show up once; about 46% is in the top ten. On this clonotype: Antigen: not known.

Trimming removed 1 base at V and 8 bases at J, with 17 bases between. CDR3 size: 16 residues. The germline V gene has CDR1 SEHNR and CDR2 FQNEAQ (reference sequence). The specimen comprised cultured PBMCs, sampled from culture after CMV antigen stimulation. The source is a human donor in good health (CMV status not recorded). Some clones in this sample may be carry-over from other donors' samples. This rearrangement joins TRBV7-9 to TRBJ1-4; D is unclear. The CDR3 spells CASSLEGRVRPEKLFF. The CDR3 DNA reads TGTGCCAGCAGCTTAGAAGGGAGGGTACGTCCCGAAAAACTGTTTTTT. The full variable domain, completed using reference TRBV7-9 and TRBJ1-4, is DTGVSQNPRHKITKRGQNVTFRCDPISEHNRLYWYRQTLGQGPEFLTYFQNEAQLEKSRLLSDRFSAERPKGSFSTLEIQRTEQGDSAMYLCASSLEGRVRPEKLFFGSGTQLSVL.